This T cell receptor (beta chain) was identified in a study of technical replicates of blood from a few donors. Produced via immunoSEQ multiplex PCR; TCRdb's table is partial and in-frame only. Of tens of thousands of clones listed, roughly 97% are singletons. CDR1 is LGHNA and CDR2 is YSLEER in the germline V gene. Deletions cut 1 base from V and 4 bases from J, with 10 bases between. CDR3 length equals 14 residues. This receptor was taken from a human donor in good health. The specimen sequenced was T cells isolated from PBMCs. The V gene is TRBV4-3, the J gene TRBJ1-1; a weak D match, TRBD1 (5 bases). The chain's CDR3 is CASSQAVRGTEAFF. CDR3 DNA: TGCGCCAGCAGCCAAGCCGTAAGGGGCACTGAAGCTTTCTTT.